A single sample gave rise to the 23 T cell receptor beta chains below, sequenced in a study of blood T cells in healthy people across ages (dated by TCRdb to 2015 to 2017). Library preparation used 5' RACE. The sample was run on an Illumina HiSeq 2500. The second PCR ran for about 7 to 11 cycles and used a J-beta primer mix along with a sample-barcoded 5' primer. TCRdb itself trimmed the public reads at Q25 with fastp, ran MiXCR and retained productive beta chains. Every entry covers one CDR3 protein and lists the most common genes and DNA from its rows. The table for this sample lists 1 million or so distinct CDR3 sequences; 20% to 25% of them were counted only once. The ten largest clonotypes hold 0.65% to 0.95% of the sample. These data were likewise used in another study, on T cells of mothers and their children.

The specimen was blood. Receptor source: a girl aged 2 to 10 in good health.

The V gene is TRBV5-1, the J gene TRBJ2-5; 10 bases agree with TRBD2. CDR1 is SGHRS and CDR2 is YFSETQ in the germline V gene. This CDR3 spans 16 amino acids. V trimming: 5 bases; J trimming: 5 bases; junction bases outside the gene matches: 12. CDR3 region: CASRPYLAGVGETQYF. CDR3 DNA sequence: TGCGCCAGCAGACCATACCTAGCGGGAGTAGGGGAGACCCAGTACTTC.

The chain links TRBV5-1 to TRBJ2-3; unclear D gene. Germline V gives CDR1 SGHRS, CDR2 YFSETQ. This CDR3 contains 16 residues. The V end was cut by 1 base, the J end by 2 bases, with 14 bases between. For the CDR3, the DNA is TGCGCCAGCAGCTTGTTTACTTCAAACCCCACAGATACGCAGTATTTT. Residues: CASSLFTSNPTDTQYF.

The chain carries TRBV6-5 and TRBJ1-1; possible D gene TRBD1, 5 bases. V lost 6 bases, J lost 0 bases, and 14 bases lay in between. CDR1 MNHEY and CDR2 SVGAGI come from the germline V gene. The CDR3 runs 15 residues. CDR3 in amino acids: CASSPGGQMNTEAFF. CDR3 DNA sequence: TGTGCCAGCAGCCCCGGGGGTCAGATGAACACTGAAGCTTTCTTT.

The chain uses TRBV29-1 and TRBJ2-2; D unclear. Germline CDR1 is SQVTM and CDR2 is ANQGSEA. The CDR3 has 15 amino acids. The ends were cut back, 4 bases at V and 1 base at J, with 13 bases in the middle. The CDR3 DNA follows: TGCAGCGTTGTCCCCAAGGGCAAGAACACCGGGGAGCTGTTTTTT. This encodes CSVVPKGKNTGELFF.

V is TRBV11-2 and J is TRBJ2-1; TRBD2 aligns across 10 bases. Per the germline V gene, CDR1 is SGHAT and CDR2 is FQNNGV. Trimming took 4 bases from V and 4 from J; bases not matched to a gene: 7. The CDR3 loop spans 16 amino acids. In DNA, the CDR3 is TGTGCCAGCAGCTCCCGGACTAGCGGACCTTACAATGAGCAGTTCTTC. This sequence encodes CASSSRTSGPYNEQFF.

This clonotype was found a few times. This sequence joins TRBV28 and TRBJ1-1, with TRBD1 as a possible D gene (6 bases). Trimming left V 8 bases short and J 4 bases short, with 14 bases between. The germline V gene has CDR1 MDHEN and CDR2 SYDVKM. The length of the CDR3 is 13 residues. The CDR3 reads CASGYREGTEAFF. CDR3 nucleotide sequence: TGTGCCAGCGGATACAGGGAGGGCACTGAAGCTTTCTTT.

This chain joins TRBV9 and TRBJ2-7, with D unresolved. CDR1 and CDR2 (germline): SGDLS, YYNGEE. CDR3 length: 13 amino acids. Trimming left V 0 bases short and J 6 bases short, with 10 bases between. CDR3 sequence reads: CASSVVENVEQYF. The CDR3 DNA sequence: TGTGCCAGCAGCGTAGTTGAGAACGTCGAGCAGTACTTC.

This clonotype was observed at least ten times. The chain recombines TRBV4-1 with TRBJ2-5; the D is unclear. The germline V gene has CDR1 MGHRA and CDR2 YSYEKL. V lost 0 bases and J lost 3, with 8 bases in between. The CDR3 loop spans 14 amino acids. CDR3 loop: CASSQEYAKETQYF. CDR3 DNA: TGCGCCAGCAGCCAAGAATACGCTAAAGAGACCCAGTACTTC.

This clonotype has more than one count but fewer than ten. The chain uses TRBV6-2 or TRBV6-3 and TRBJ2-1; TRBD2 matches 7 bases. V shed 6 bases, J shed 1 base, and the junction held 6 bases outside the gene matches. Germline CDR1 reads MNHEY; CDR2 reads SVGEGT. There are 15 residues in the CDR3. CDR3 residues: CASRRRLASYNEQFF. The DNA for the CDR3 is TGTGCCAGCAGACGCCGACTAGCTTCCTACAATGAGCAGTTCTTC.

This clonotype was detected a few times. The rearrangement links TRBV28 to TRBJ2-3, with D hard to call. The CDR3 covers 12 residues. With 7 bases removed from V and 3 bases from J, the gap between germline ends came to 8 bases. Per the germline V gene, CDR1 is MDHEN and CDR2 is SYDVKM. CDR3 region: CASTPDTDTQYF. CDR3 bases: TGTGCCAGCACACCGGATACAGATACGCAGTATTTT.

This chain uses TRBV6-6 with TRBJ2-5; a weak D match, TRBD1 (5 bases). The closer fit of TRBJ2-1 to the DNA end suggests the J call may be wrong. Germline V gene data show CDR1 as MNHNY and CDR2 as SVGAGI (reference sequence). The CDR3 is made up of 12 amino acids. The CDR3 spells CASTIQGGEQFF. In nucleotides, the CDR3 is TGTGCCAGCACCATTCAGGGTGGTGAGCAGTTCTTC.

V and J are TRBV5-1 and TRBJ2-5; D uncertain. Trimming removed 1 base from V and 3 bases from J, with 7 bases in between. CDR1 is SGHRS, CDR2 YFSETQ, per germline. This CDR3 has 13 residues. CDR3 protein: CASSLMWEETQYF. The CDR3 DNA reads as TGCGCCAGCAGCTTGATGTGGGAAGAGACCCAGTACTTC.

The CDR3 nucleotides are TGTGCCAGCAGTTTTTGGGCTTCGAGGGAGCTGTTTTTT. Encoded protein: CASSFWASRELFF. The J gene is TRBJ2-2, the V gene TRBV12-3 or TRBV12-4; no reliable D call. The V end was cut by 3 bases, the J end by 9 bases, with 11 bases between. The CDR3 is 13 residues long.

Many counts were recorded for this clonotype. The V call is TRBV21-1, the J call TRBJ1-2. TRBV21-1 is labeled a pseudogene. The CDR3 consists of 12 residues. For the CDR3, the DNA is TGTGCCCAGAGGGTGGAGAACTATGGCTACACCTTC. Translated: CAQRVENYGYTF.

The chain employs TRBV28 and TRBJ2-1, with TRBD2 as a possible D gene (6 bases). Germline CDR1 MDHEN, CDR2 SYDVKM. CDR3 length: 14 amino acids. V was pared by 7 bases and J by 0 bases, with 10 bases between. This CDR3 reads CASTGGNSYNEQFF. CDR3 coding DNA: TGTGCCAGCACGGGCGGGAACTCCTACAATGAGCAGTTCTTC.

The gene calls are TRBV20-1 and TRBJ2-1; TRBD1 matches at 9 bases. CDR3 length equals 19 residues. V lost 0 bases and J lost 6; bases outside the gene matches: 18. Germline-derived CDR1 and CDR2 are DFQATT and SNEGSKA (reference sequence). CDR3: CSARDTGQGIDVGINEQFF. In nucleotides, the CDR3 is TGCAGTGCTAGAGATACAGGACAGGGGATAGATGTCGGGATCAATGAGCAGTTCTTC.

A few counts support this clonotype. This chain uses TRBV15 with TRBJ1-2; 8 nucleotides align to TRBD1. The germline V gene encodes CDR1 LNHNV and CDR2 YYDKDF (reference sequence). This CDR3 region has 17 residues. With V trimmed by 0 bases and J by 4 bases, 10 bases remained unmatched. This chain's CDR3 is CATSRDLAYTGGYGYTF. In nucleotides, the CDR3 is TGTGCCACCAGCAGAGACCTTGCCTATACAGGGGGCTATGGCTACACCTTC.

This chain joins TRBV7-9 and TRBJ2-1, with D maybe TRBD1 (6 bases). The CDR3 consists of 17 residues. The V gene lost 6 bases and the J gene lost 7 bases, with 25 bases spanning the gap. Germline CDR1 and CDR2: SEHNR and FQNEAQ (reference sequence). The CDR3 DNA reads TGTGCCAGCAGTTCCAGGGGAGAACAGGGTCGTGAAAATGAGCAGTTCTTC. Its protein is CASSSRGEQGRENEQFF.

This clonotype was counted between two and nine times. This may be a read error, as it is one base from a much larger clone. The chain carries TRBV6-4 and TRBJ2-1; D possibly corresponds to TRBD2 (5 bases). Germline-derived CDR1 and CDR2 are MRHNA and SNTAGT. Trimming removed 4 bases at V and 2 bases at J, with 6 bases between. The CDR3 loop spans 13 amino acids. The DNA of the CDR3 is TGTGCCAGCAGTGCTAGCCCCTACAATGAGCAGTTCTTC. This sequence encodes CASSASPYNEQFF.

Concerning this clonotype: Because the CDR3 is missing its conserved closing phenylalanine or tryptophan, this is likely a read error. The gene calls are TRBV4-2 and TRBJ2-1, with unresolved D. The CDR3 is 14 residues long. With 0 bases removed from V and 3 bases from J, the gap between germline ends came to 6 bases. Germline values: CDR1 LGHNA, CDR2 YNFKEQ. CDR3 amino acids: CASSQDALYNEQFL. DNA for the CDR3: TGTGCCAGCAGCCAAGACGCCCTCTACAATGAGCAGTTCTTG.

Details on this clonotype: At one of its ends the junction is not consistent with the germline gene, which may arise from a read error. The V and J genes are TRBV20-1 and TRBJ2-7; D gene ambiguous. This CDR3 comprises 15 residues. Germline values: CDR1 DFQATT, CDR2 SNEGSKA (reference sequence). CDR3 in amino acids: CSASSTRVFSYVQYF. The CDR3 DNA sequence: TGCAGTGCTAGTTCCACAAGGGTTTTTTCCTACGTGCAGTACTTC.

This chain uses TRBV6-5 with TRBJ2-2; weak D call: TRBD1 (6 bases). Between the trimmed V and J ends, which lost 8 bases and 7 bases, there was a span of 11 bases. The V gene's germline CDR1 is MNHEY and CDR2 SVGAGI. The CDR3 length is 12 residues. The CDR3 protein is CASGTKIGELFF. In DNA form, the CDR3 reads TGTGCCAGCGGGACAAAAATCGGGGAGCTGTTTTTT.

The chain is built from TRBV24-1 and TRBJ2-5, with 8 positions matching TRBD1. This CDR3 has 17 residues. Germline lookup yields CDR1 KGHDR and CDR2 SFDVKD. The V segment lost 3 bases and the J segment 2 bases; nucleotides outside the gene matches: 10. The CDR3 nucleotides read TGTGCCACCAGTGATACGGACAGGGTGACTAGTCAAGAGACCCAGTACTTC. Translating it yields CATSDTDRVTSQETQYF.